What follows are 29 T cell receptor beta chains derived from one specimen sequenced in a study of T-cell memory formation after mild COVID-19. TCRdb analysed the 5' RACE reads with MiXCR anew, one entry per CDR3 protein. The table has some 490,000 distinct CDR3 sequences, roughly 18% seen once. The specimen sequenced was PBMCs or a T cell subset sorted from them (not recorded which). These receptors came from an adult woman who had mild COVID-19 (a few samples of this study predate the infection). Cell type and time point are not known.

The CDR3 protein is CASSYRYRARYNEQFF. CDR3 in DNA: TGTGCCAGCAGTTACCGGTACAGGGCGAGGTACAATGAGCAGTTCTTC. The chain employs TRBV6-5 and TRBJ2-1, with a weak D call TRBD1 (6 bases). The CDR3 is made up of 16 amino acids. Trimming took off 2 bases at V and 4 bases at J, with 15 bases between the two ends. CDR1 is MNHEY, CDR2 SVGAGI, per germline.

This clonotype has only one observation. V is TRBV5-4 and J is TRBJ2-7; the match to TRBD1 covers 8 bases. V trimming: 0 bases; J trimming: 3 bases; junction bases outside the gene matches: 5. Per the germline V gene, CDR1 is SGHNT and CDR2 is YYREEE (reference sequence). The CDR3 runs to 15 residues. CDR3 sequence (DNA): TGTGCCAGCAGCTTGGTAACAGGGGGTAACTACGAGCAGTACTTC. Amino acids: CASSLVTGGNYEQYF.

This clonotype has more than one count but fewer than ten. The V gene is TRBV15, the J gene TRBJ2-3; D is uncertain. CDR1 is LNHNV and CDR2 is YYDKDF in the germline V gene (reference sequence). The CDR3 length is 13 residues. V was cut by 5 bases and J by 2 bases, with 8 bases left in between. The CDR3: CATSPRYTDTQYF. The CDR3 nucleotides are TGTGCCACCAGCCCCCGGTACACAGATACGCAGTATTTT.

This chain links TRBV11-2 with TRBJ1-6; D call uncertain. The germline V gene encodes CDR1 SGHAT and CDR2 FQNNGV. Trimming took 5 bases from V and 6 from J, leaving 5 bases between them. The CDR3 spans 12 residues. CDR3 region: CASSVTNSPLHF. The CDR3 nucleotides read TGTGCCAGCAGCGTCACTAATTCACCCCTCCACTTT.

The V gene is TRBV19, the J gene TRBJ1-6, with unresolved D. Deletions cut 4 bases from V and 8 bases from J, with 21 bases between. Germline V gene lookup returns CDR1 LNHDA and CDR2 SQIVND (reference sequence). The CDR3 sequence is 17 residues long. CDR3 in amino acids: CASSNLALTDAHSPLHF. The CDR3 DNA sequence: TGTGCCAGTAGTAACCTAGCCTTGACGGACGCTCATTCACCCCTCCACTTT.

As to this clonotype: Germline and junction disagree at one end, which may indicate a read error. V is TRBV5-6 and J is TRBJ2-2; D not resolved. Germline V gene data show CDR1 as SGHDT and CDR2 as YYEEEE. CDR3 length equals 16 residues. The chain's CDR3 is CASRLGGGPNTGELFF. The CDR3 coding sequence is TGTGCCAGCAGATTGGGTGGCGGACCGAACACCGGGGAGCTGTTTTTT.

This clonotype occurred a few times. V and J are TRBV5-6 and TRBJ1-5; D gene ambiguous. The ends were cut back, 1 base at V and 0 bases at J, with 5 bases in the middle. Germline lookup yields CDR1 SGHDT and CDR2 YYEEEE. The CDR3 covers 14 residues. CDR3 nucleotides: TGTGCCAGCAGCTTGAGTAATAGCAATCAGCCCCAGCATTTT. It yields the protein CASSLSNSNQPQHF.

V and J are TRBV2 and TRBJ1-6; D is possibly TRBD1 (5 bases). V was trimmed by 3 bases and J by 9 bases, leaving 9 bases between them. In germline, CDR1 is SNHLY, CDR2 FYNNEI. CDR3 length: 13 amino acids. The CDR3 protein is CASSDRAGSPLHF. As DNA, the CDR3 is TGTGCCAGCAGTGACAGGGCGGGTTCACCCCTCCACTTT.

This clonotype was seen more than once but under ten times. The V and J genes are TRBV7-2 and TRBJ2-5; 10 bases align to TRBD2. Germline trimming cut 3 bases from V and 2 bases from J; bases unmatched to any gene: 9. There are 17 residues in the CDR3. Germline V lookup: CDR1 SGHTA, CDR2 FQGNSA. CDR3 in amino acids: CASSFSPSGGLQETQYF. The CDR3 DNA reads as TGTGCCAGCAGCTTTTCCCCTAGCGGGGGCCTTCAAGAGACCCAGTACTTC.

The sample holds a few counts of this clonotype. CDR3 sequence: CASSFRTGGRTDTQYF. The CDR3 DNA is TGTGCCAGCAGCTTTCGGACAGGGGGACGCACAGATACGCAGTATTTT. This chain links TRBV7-9 with TRBJ2-3, with TRBD1 matching 10 bases. The CDR3 spans 16 residues. Trimming removed 3 bases from V and 1 base from J; junction bases left unmatched: 4. CDR1 and CDR2 (germline): SEHNR, FQNEAQ (reference sequence).

This clonotype was seen a few times. This rearrangement joins TRBV3-1 to TRBJ2-7; TRBD2 agrees at 8 bases. V lost 4 bases and J lost 0; bases outside the gene matches: 5. The CDR3 totals 15 residues. Germline loops: CDR1 LGHDT, CDR2 YNNKEL (reference sequence). This CDR3 reads CASSRLTSGSYEQYF. The DNA of the CDR3 is TGTGCCAGCAGCCGCCTCACTAGCGGCTCCTACGAGCAGTACTTC.

This clonotype appeared a few times. The chain recombines TRBV10-3 with TRBJ2-5; D possibly corresponds to TRBD2 (6 bases). The CDR3 is 14 residues long. Trimming removed 6 bases from V and 1 base from J, with 12 bases in between. CDR1 is ENHRY and CDR2 is SYGVKD in the germline V gene. CDR3 nucleotides: TGTGCCATCAGCCCGACTAGTCCCCAAGAGACCCAGTACTTC. Its protein product is CAISPTSPQETQYF.

In its sample, this clonotype was seen a few times. This chain uses TRBV6-2 or TRBV6-3 with TRBJ2-2, with 7 nucleotides matching TRBD1. The CDR3 spans 13 residues. The J segment lost 6 bases and the V segment lost 3 bases, leaving 1 base of the junction unmatched. The germline CDR1 and CDR2 sequences are MNHEY and SVGEGT. The CDR3 spells CASSYQGAGELFF. The DNA for the CDR3 is TGTGCCAGCAGTTATCAGGGGGCCGGGGAGCTGTTTTTT.

In this sample, this clonotype turned up a few times. The V call is TRBV6-1, the J call TRBJ1-1; D gene ambiguous. From germline, CDR1 is MNHNS and CDR2 SASEGT. V dropped 1 base and J dropped 5 bases, with 8 bases sitting between them. This CDR3 is built from 13 residues. CDR3 region: CASSEVWGTEAFF. The CDR3 nucleotides are TGTGCCAGCAGTGAAGTTTGGGGAACTGAAGCTTTCTTT.

This clonotype was recorded many times. This chain links TRBV5-5 with TRBJ2-1; no reliable D call. This CDR3 has 12 amino acids. The V end lost 4 bases, the J end lost 4 bases, and 6 bases lay between the germline ends. Germline V gene lookup returns CDR1 SGHKS and CDR2 YYEKEE (reference sequence). CDR3 in amino acids: CASSGGYNEQFF. Written as DNA, the CDR3 is TGTGCCAGCAGCGGTGGATACAATGAGCAGTTCTTC.

This clonotype was recorded a few times. The rearrangement joins TRBV27 to TRBJ2-7, with a possible D match to TRBD1 (5 bases). Trimming left V 5 bases short and J 4 bases short, with 12 bases between. Germline-derived CDR1 and CDR2 are MNHEY and SMNVEV (reference sequence). This CDR3 region has 13 residues. CDR3 nucleotides: TGTGCCAGCAGTCTTACAGGTTTTTACGAGCAGTACTTC. It specifies CASSLTGFYEQYF.

This clonotype was seen more than once but under ten times. The V call is TRBV12-3 or TRBV12-4, the J call TRBJ2-7; D is unresolved. V lost 5 bases to trimming and J lost 1 base, with 15 bases between them. This CDR3 contains 15 residues. Here the CDR3 reads CASSPRALLSYEQYF. Here the CDR3 DNA reads TGTGCCAGCAGTCCCCGGGCTCTCTTATCCTACGAGCAGTACTTC.

The rearrangement links TRBV18 to TRBJ2-7; D remains ambiguous. This CDR3 is built from 14 residues. Trimming left V 3 bases short and J 6 bases short, with 15 bases between. Germline CDR1 reads KGHSH; CDR2 reads LQKENI. CDR3 sequence reads: CASSPVGFGLEQYF. The CDR3 DNA sequence: TGTGCCAGCTCACCGGTCGGGTTCGGGCTCGAGCAGTACTTC. Filled out from reference TRBV18 and TRBJ2-7, the complete variable domain reads NAGVMQNPRHLVRRRGQEARLRCSPMKGHSHVYWYRQLPEEGLKFMVYLQKENIIDESGMPKERFSAEFPKEGPSILRIQQVVRGDSAAYFCASSPVGFGLEQYFGPGTRLTVT.

This clonotype was observed a few times. The V and J genes are TRBV7-9 and TRBJ1-1; 8 bases map to TRBD1. The V gene end was trimmed by 5 bases and the J gene end by 2 bases; junction bases not matched to a gene: 7. CDR1 and CDR2 (germline): SEHNR, FQNEAQ (reference sequence). The CDR3 spans 15 residues. The CDR3, as DNA: TGTGCCAGCAGCCATCGACAGGGGAAAAACACTGAAGCTTTCTTT. Translating it yields CASSHRQGKNTEAFF.

V is TRBV19 and J is TRBJ1-6, with 8 bases aligning to TRBD1. The germline gives CDR1 LNHDA, CDR2 SQIVND (reference sequence). The CDR3 sequence is 15 residues long. Germline trimming cut 6 bases from V and 7 bases from J; bases unmatched to any gene: 8. The CDR3 DNA reads as TGTGCCAGTAGACTCTGGACAGGGAAGAATTCACCCCTCCACTTT. As protein: CASRLWTGKNSPLHF.

This clonotype has just a few counts. The rearrangement joins TRBV5-1 to TRBJ1-3; a weak D match, TRBD1 (6 bases). This CDR3 spans 14 amino acids. The V end lost 5 bases, the J end lost 8 bases, and 17 bases lay between the germline ends. Germline CDR1 reads SGHRS; CDR2 reads YFSETQ. The CDR3 DNA follows: TGCGCCAGCAGAAAACAGGGACTAGAGGACACCATATATTTT. Translated, it gives CASRKQGLEDTIYF.

Only a few counts were recorded for this clonotype. The chain is built from TRBV7-9 and TRBJ2-1, with 7 bases lining up with TRBD2. Looked up from germline, CDR1 is SEHNR and CDR2 is FQNEAQ (reference sequence). This CDR3 has 14 amino acids. After removal of 6 bases from V and 7 bases from J, the junction contained 9 bases not matched to a gene. Here the CDR3 reads CASSSPGGLNEQFF. The CDR3 nucleotides are TGTGCCAGCAGTTCCCCCGGGGGGTTAAATGAGCAGTTCTTC.

This clonotype occurred many times. The chain combines TRBV7-9 with TRBJ1-1; 8 bases agree with TRBD1. Trimming removed 3 bases from V and 4 bases from J; junction bases left unmatched: 4. This CDR3 has 14 amino acids. Germline CDR1 and CDR2: SEHNR and FQNEAQ (reference sequence). Written as DNA, the CDR3 is TGTGCCAGCAGCTTCACGGACAGGGCCACTGAAGCTTTCTTT. Amino acid sequence: CASSFTDRATEAFF. The full variable domain, with the rest looked up from reference TRBV7-9 and TRBJ1-1, is DTGVSQNPRHKITKRGQNVTFRCDPISEHNRLYWYRQTLGQGPEFLTYFQNEAQLEKSRLLSDRFSAERPKGSFSTLEIQRTEQGDSAMYLCASSFTDRATEAFFGQGTRLTVV.

This clonotype was seen at least ten times. The DNA for the CDR3 is TGTGCCAGCTCACCCTTGACAGGTTACGAGCAGTACTTC. As protein: CASSPLTGYEQYF. V is TRBV18 and J is TRBJ2-7, with D tentatively TRBD1 (6 bases). CDR3 length equals 13 residues. The V end was cut by 3 bases, the J end by 4 bases, with 10 bases between. Looked up from germline, CDR1 is KGHSH and CDR2 is LQKENI.

This clonotype was found a few times. CDR3 sequence: CASSLNLWAKNIQYF. Written as DNA, the CDR3 is TGTGCCAGCAGCTTGAATCTATGGGCCAAAAACATTCAGTACTTC. V and J are TRBV7-9 and TRBJ2-4, with D hard to call. Germline lookup yields CDR1 SEHNR and CDR2 FQNEAQ (reference sequence). This CDR3 comprises 15 residues. V was trimmed by 3 bases and J by 1 base, leaving 10 bases between them.

The rearrangement uses TRBV18 and TRBJ2-1; unclear D gene. V was clipped by 4 bases and J by 4 bases, with 8 bases between them. CDR3 length equals 13 residues. Per germline, CDR1 KGHSH and CDR2 LQKENI. CDR3 protein: CASSRQKYNEQFF. CDR3 coding DNA: TGTGCCAGCTCACGGCAGAAATACAATGAGCAGTTCTTC.

This clonotype has more than one count but fewer than ten. The J gene is TRBJ2-3, the V gene TRBV27; D might be TRBD2 (6 bases). The germline V gene has CDR1 MNHEY and CDR2 SMNVEV (reference sequence). Trimming cost V 7 bases and J 11 bases, with 13 bases left between them. The CDR3 length is 11 residues. The CDR3 is CASNGRNKQYF. For the CDR3, the DNA is TGTGCCAGCAACGGGAGAAACAAGCAGTATTTT.

The table lists this clonotype with a few counts. The chain recombines TRBV5-1 with TRBJ2-3, with D possibly matching TRBD2 (7 bases). Germline V CDR1 and CDR2: SGHRS, YFSETQ. The CDR3 runs 14 residues. V was pared by 7 bases and J by 2 bases, with 14 bases between. CDR3 protein: CASLRGGNTDTQYF. CDR3 sequence (DNA): TGCGCCAGCCTAAGGGGGGGCAACACAGATACGCAGTATTTT.

This chain connects TRBV7-8 to TRBJ1-1; D unresolved. Trimming stripped 6 bases from V and 7 bases from J, with 12 bases between. The germline V gene encodes CDR1 SGHVS and CDR2 FQNEAQ. The CDR3 spans 12 residues. Written as DNA, the CDR3 is TGTGCCAGCAGTATCGGGCTCCGTGAAGCTTTCTTT. As protein: CASSIGLREAFF.